This paragraph reports one T cell receptor (beta chain). The sample belongs to a study of blood T cell repertoires in COVID-19. Study background: There were acute and convalescent COVID-19 samples, and they came from the United States, Italy and Spain. T cells, B-cell-depleted T cells, or PBMCs provided the cDNA or gDNA that served as material.

V dropped 0 bases and J dropped 5; count of bases not matched to a gene: 14. The germline CDR1 and CDR2 sequences are SGHRS and YFSETQ. CDR3 length equals 17 residues. In the authors' methods: How many nucleated cells were present was estimated from reference gene primer amplification. Produced via immunoSEQ multiplex PCR; TCRdb's table is partial and in-frame only. The V and J calls and clone size are taken from that table; D and trimming were inferred from the DNA. The sample contains fewer than 90,000 clones, about nine tenths of which appear only once. The sample taken for sequencing was peripheral blood. This rearrangement joins TRBV5-1 to TRBJ2-7; 7 positions agree with TRBD2. This clonotype originated in a man aged 30 to 39 with acute or convalescent COVID-19. This chain's CDR3 is CASSLAPFNGRQDEQYF. As DNA, the CDR3 is TGCGCCAGCAGCTTGGCGCCCTTCAACGGGAGGCAAGACGAGCAGTACTTC.